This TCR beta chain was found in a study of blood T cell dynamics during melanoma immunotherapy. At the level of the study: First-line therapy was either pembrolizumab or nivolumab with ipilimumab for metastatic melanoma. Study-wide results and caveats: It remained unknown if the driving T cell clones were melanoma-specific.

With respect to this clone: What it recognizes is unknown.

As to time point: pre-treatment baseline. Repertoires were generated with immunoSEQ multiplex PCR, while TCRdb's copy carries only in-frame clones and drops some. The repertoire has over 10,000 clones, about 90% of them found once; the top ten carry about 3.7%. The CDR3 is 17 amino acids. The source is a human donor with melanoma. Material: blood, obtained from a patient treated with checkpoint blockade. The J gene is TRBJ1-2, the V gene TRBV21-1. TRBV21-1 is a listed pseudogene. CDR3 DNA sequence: TGTGCCAGCAGCCGCACCCCGGGAGGGACAAAAAACTATGGCTACACCTTC. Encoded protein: CASSRTPGGTKNYGYTF.